The rows below give T cell receptor beta chains drawn from one sample of a study of T cells after yellow fever vaccination. TCRdb redid the calling of the 5' RACE reads with MiXCR, one entry per CDR3 protein. Of around 310,000 distinct CDR3 sequences in the sample, more than 8.5% are singletons; the top ten hold about a sixth. Sequencing was performed on PBMCs, taken on the day of the first yellow fever vaccination. The receptors here all came from a man between 18 and 29 years old who received the YFV17D yellow fever vaccine. Both conserved end residues are trimmed from each CDR3.

v_call | cdr3_aa
TRBV7-9 | ASSPWGSNNQPQH
TRBV29-1 | SVGVGQGNSYT
TRBV5-1 | ASSLGGARGYT
TRBV5-1 | ASSFGQSNTEAF
TRBV5-4 | ASSRPVAGGPTDTQY
TRBV4-3 | ASSQTTSRTSYNEQF
TRBV20-1 | SAGGQVNTEAF
TRBV24-1 | ATSDLDSRYGYT
TRBV4-1 | ASSQVIGRGGETQY
TRBV7-9 | ASYGGRSTV
TRBV12-3/TRBV12-4 | ASSRDGQFNYEQY
TRBV7-2 | ASSFEYAGEPF
TRBV21-1 | ASRRTSGGEETQY